These 20 T cell receptor beta chains were all obtained from the same sample, sequenced in a study of OX40 agonist ivuxolimab in advanced cancers. TCRdb's table, derived via immunoSEQ multiplex PCR, lists solely in-frame clones and lacks some. Altogether around 76,000 clones are present, approximately 90% being singletons, with the ten largest covering roughly 8%. This specimen consisted of CD4+ or CD8+ T cells sorted from blood, obtained in a trial of the OX40 agonist ivuxolimab. Receptor source: an adult with an advanced solid tumor such as melanoma, head and neck, liver or kidney cancer.

The chain couples TRBV2 to TRBJ1-2; TRBD1 agrees at 7 bases. Germline V gene lookup returns CDR1 SNHLY and CDR2 FYNNEI. The CDR3 consists of 15 residues. J was trimmed by 2 bases and V by 8 bases; bases with no gene match: 11. CDR3 bases: TGTGCCAGCTTATTCGCCGAGGACAGGAACTATGGCTACACCTTC. Protein sequence: CASLFAEDRNYGYTF.

This clone was seen once. This rearrangement joins TRBV19 to TRBJ2-2, with 10 bases aligning to TRBD2. The CDR3 length is 16 residues. The V and J ends lost 3 bases and 3 bases, in that order; junction bases with no gene match: 4. Germline V gene data show CDR1 as LNHDA and CDR2 as SQIVND (reference sequence). CDR3 protein: CASSIRLAGDTGELFF. The CDR3 DNA is TGTGCCAGTAGTATTAGGCTAGCGGGAGACACCGGGGAGCTGTTTTTT.

This rearrangement joins TRBV5-4 to TRBJ1-2; TRBD1 matches at 8 bases. The CDR3 loop spans 15 amino acids. The trim removed 3 bases at V and 4 bases at J, leaving 8 bases unmatched. Germline loops: CDR1 SGHNT, CDR2 YYREEE (reference sequence). The CDR3 region has the DNA TGTGCCAGCAGCTGGTCAGGGGGCGAGGGCTATGGCTACACCTTC. It specifies CASSWSGGEGYGYTF.

The rearrangement joins TRBV9 to TRBJ2-7; TRBD2 is a possible D gene (6 bases). The germline V and J ends were trimmed by 3 bases and 2 bases, with 12 bases remaining between them. The V gene's germline CDR1 is SGDLS and CDR2 YYNGEE. The CDR3 covers 14 residues. The CDR3 here is CASSGPGGAYEQYF. The CDR3 bases are TGTGCCAGCAGCGGTCCAGGAGGGGCCTACGAGCAGTACTTC.

This chain connects TRBV4-1 to TRBJ2-2; D is possibly TRBD2 (6 bases). Trimming stripped 5 bases from V and 7 bases from J, with 14 bases between. In germline, CDR1 is MGHRA, CDR2 YSYEKL. The CDR3 runs to 14 residues. CDR3 sequence (DNA): TGCGCCAGCAGCGCTTTGACCGGGGGCGGGGAGCTGTTTTTT. This gives the protein CASSALTGGGELFF.

This rearrangement joins TRBV28 to TRBJ1-3; D gene ambiguous. The germline V gene encodes CDR1 MDHEN and CDR2 SYDVKM. V lost 3 bases, J lost 3 bases, and 12 bases lay in between. CDR3 size: 15 residues. For the CDR3, the DNA is TGTGCCAGCAGTTTTTTAATGGGAAGTGGAAACACCATATATTTT. Protein: CASSFLMGSGNTIYF.

The V call is TRBV7-2, the J call TRBJ1-2, with D possibly being TRBD1 (5 bases). The germline CDR1 and CDR2 sequences are SGHTA and FQGNSA. Trimming stripped 2 bases from V and 7 bases from J, with 14 bases between. The CDR3 runs to 14 residues. The CDR3: CASSLTAGLGGYTF. Written as DNA, the CDR3 is TGTGCCAGCAGCTTAACGGCGGGGCTGGGTGGCTACACCTTC.

The J gene is TRBJ2-3, the V gene TRBV6-5; maybe TRBD2 (6 bases). The germline CDR1 and CDR2 sequences are MNHEY and SVGAGI. The CDR3 spans 14 residues. The germline V and J ends were trimmed by 2 bases and 4 bases, with 10 bases remaining between them. In nucleotides, the CDR3 is TGTGCCAGCAGTTACCCGTGGGAGGCAGATACGCAGTATTTT. This sequence encodes CASSYPWEADTQYF.

This clone is labeled medium-sized. The chain recombines TRBV28 with TRBJ1-5; D not resolved. Germline CDR1 MDHEN, CDR2 SYDVKM. This CDR3 is built from 13 residues. Between the trimmed V and J ends, which lost 7 bases and 4 bases, there was a span of 11 bases. CDR3 in amino acids: CASTRQVNQPQHF. The CDR3 nucleotides read TGTGCCAGCACCCGACAAGTTAATCAGCCCCAGCATTTT.

V is TRBV2 and J is TRBJ1-5; D may be TRBD1 (6 bases). The CDR3 spans 13 residues. Germline V lookup: CDR1 SNHLY, CDR2 FYNNEI. V was pared by 3 bases and J by 9 bases, with 12 bases between. DNA of the CDR3: TGTGCCAGCAGTGAGGTTACAGGGCGGCCCCAGCATTTT. It encodes CASSEVTGRPQHF.

The chain links TRBV7-7 to TRBJ2-1, with a possible D match to TRBD1 (5 bases). The V end lost 3 bases, the J end lost 0 bases, and 12 bases lay between the germline ends. Germline lookup yields CDR1 SSHAT and CDR2 FNYEAQ (reference sequence). This CDR3 contains 16 residues. The CDR3, as DNA: TGTGCCAGCAGCTTGACAGCCGGTAGCTCCTACAATGAGCAGTTCTTC. Translation: CASSLTAGSSYNEQFF.

This rearrangement joins TRBV6-5 to TRBJ1-2; D is unresolved. The germline V and J ends were trimmed by 7 bases and 2 bases, with 8 bases remaining between them. Germline CDR1 is MNHEY and CDR2 is SVGAGI. This CDR3 has 12 residues. CDR3 residues: CASKPRNYGYTF. CDR3 bases: TGTGCCAGCAAGCCAAGGAACTATGGCTACACCTTC.

The rearrangement joins TRBV30 to TRBJ1-5; D perhaps matches TRBD1 (5 bases). Trimming took off 0 bases at V and 7 bases at J, with 13 bases between the two ends. This CDR3 region has 14 residues. Germline V gives CDR1 GTSNPN, CDR2 SVGIG (reference sequence). This CDR3 reads CAWSVRGGGQPQHF. The CDR3, as DNA: TGTGCCTGGAGTGTACGGGGGGGAGGCCAGCCCCAGCATTTT.

This clone has just a few counts. The chain links TRBV6-5 to TRBJ1-6; no clear D gene. The V gene's germline CDR1 is MNHEY and CDR2 SVGAGI. The V gene lost 6 bases and the J gene lost 9 bases, with 18 bases spanning the gap. The CDR3 loop spans 15 amino acids. The DNA for the CDR3 is TGTGCCAGCAGGGCTTATCGTGGATTGGGTTCACCCCTCCACTTT. Translating gives CASRAYRGLGSPLHF.

The chain recombines TRBV7-6 with TRBJ1-1; no definite D call. V was trimmed by 2 bases and J by 7 bases, leaving 11 bases between them. The CDR3 runs 13 residues. The germline V gene encodes CDR1 SGHVS and CDR2 FNYEAQ. CDR3 bases: TGTGCCAGCAGCTTAAGGGAACAAGGTGAAGCTTTCTTT. Residues: CASSLREQGEAFF.

The rearrangement joins TRBV2 to TRBJ2-1, with TRBD2 matching over 9 bases. CDR3 length equals 16 residues. Germline CDR1 SNHLY, CDR2 FYNNEI. The junction had 10 bases not matched to a gene; V was cut back by 4 bases and J by 6 bases. CDR3 bases: TGTGCCAGCAGTGGACCGGGACTAGCAATGGGCAATGAGCAGTTCTTC. Its protein product is CASSGPGLAMGNEQFF.

This clone was counted only a few times. The chain couples TRBV10-1 to TRBJ1-2; D gene unclear. This CDR3 region has 12 residues. Germline V gene data show CDR1 as WNHNN and CDR2 as SYGVQD (reference sequence). V dropped 8 bases and J dropped 4 bases, with 11 bases sitting between them. The CDR3 bases are TGCGCCAGCCATGGTTTTGGCTATGGCTACACCTTC. Translated, it gives CASHGFGYGYTF.

This clone was seen a single time. CDR3 in amino acids: CASSWDRDQPQHF. For the CDR3, the DNA is TGTGCCAGCAGTTGGGACAGGGATCAGCCCCAGCATTTT. This chain links TRBV2 with TRBJ1-5; 9 nucleotides align to TRBD1. This CDR3 has 13 residues. Germline CDR1 reads SNHLY; CDR2 reads FYNNEI. With V trimmed by 5 bases and J by 5 bases, 1 base remained unmatched.

This rearrangement joins TRBV11-3 to TRBJ1-1; D unclear. The ends were cut back, 3 bases at V and 9 bases at J, with 8 bases in the middle. This CDR3 is 11 amino acids long. Germline V lookup: CDR1 SGHNT, CDR2 YENEEA. CDR3 sequence: CASSLTRQAFF. CDR3 DNA: TGTGCCAGCAGCTTGACACGACAAGCTTTCTTT.

The sample holds one count of this clone. This sequence may be a read error, since a much larger clone differs from it by one base. This chain connects TRBV25-1 to TRBJ1-2, with D unresolved. The CDR3 runs to 13 residues. From germline, CDR1 is MGHDK and CDR2 SYGVNS. Trimming took off 4 bases at V and 0 bases at J, with 6 bases between the two ends. CDR3 sequence (DNA): TGTGCCAGCAGTGGAGTGGCTAACTATGGCTACACCTTC. Translating gives CASSGVANYGYTF.